The present TCR beta chain was sequenced within a study of OX40 agonist ivuxolimab in advanced cancers. Findings and limits, study-wide: What antigens the expanded peripheral T cells recognized was never established. At doses 0.1 to 3.0 mg/kg, CD4+ and CD8+ clones expanded.

Patients with autoimmune history or systemic immunosuppression were excluded. On cycle 4 day 1 and cycle 7 day 1, as well as at baseline, blood was sampled. V dropped 0 bases and J dropped 6 bases, with 11 bases sitting between them. CDR1 is MNHEY and CDR2 is SMNVEV in the germline V gene (reference sequence). This CDR3 has 14 amino acids. For this clone: What it binds is unknown.

The table came from immunoSEQ multiplex PCR; TCRdb's copy has only in-frame clones and leaves some out. The repertoire consists of 55,000 to 80,000 clones, with more than 85% occurring once and the leading ten covering roughly 0.56%. This chain uses TRBV27 with TRBJ1-1, with D hard to call. This clonotype was obtained from an adult with an advanced solid tumor such as melanoma, head and neck, liver or kidney cancer. The sequences come from CD4+ or CD8+ T cells sorted from blood, collected in a trial of the OX40 agonist ivuxolimab. In nucleotides, the CDR3 is TGTGCCAGCAGTTTATCCCCAAGAGGCGCTGAAGCTTTCTTT. Translating gives CASSLSPRGAEAFF.